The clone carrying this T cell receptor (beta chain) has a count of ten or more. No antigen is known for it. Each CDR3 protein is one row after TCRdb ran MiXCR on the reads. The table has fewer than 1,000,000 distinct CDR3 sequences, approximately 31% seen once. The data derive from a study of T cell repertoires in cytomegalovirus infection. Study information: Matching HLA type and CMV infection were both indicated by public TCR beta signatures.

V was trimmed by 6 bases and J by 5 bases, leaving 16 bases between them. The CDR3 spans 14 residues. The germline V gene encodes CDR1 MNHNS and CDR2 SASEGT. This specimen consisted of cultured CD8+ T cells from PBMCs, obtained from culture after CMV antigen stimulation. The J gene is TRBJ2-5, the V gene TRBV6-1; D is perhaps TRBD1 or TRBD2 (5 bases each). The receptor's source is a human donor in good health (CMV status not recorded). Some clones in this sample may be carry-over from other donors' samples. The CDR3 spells CASSQWGSGETQYF. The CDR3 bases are TGTGCCAGCAGCCAATGGGGGTCGGGGGAGACCCAGTACTTC.